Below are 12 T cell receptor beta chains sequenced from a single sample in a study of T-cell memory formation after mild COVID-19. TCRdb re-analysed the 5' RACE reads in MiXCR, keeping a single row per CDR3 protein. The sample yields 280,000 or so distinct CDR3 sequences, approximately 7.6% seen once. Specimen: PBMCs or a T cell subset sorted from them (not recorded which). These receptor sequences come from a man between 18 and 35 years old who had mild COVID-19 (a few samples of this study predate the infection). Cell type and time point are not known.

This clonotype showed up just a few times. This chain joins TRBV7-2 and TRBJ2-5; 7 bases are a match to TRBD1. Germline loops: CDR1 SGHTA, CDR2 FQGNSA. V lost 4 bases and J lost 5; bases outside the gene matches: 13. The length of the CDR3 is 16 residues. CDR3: CASSSNNRGAGETQYF. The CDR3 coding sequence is TGTGCCAGCAGCTCGAATAACAGGGGCGCCGGGGAGACCCAGTACTTC.

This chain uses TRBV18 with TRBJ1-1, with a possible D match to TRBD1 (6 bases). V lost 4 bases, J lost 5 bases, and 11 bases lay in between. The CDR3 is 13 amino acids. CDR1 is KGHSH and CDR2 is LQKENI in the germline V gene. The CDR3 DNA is TGTGCCAGCTCACTACAACAGGGAACTGAAGCTTTCTTT. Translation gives CASSLQQGTEAFF.

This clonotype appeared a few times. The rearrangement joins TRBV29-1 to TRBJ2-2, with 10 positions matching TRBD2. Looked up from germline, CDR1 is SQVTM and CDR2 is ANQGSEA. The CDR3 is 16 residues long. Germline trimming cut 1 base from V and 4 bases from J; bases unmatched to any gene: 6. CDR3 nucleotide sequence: TGCAGCGTTGAAGGAAGGTCTAGCGGGGGCACCGGGGAGCTGTTTTTT. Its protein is CSVEGRSSGGTGELFF.

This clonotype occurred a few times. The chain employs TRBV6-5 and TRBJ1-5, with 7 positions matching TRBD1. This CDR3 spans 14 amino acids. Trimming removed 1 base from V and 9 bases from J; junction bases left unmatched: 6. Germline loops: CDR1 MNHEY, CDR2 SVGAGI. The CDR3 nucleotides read TGTGCCAGCAGTTACTACAGGGGTCAGGGGCCCCAGCATTTT. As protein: CASSYYRGQGPQHF.

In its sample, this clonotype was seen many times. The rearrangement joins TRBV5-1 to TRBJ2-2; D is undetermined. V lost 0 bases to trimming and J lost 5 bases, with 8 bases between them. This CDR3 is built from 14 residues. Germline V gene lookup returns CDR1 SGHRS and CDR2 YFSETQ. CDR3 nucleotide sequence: TGCGCCAGCAGCTTGGTCGTTGGAACCGGGGAGCTGTTTTTT. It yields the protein CASSLVVGTGELFF.

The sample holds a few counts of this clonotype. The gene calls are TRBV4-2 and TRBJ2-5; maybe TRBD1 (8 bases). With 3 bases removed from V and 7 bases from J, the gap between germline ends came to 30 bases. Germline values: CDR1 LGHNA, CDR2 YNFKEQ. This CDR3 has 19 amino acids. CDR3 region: CASSQITGQGANPGGTQYF. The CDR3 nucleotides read TGTGCCAGCAGCCAGATCACAGGGCAGGGGGCTAACCCGGGAGGGACCCAGTACTTC.

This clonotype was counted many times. This CDR3 is CSARGTSGGTDTQYF. DNA of the CDR3: TGCAGTGCTAGAGGGACTAGCGGGGGGACAGATACGCAGTATTTT. The chain couples TRBV20-1 to TRBJ2-3; TRBD2 aligns across 14 bases. V was clipped by 1 base and J by 3 bases; unmatched bases: 0. CDR3 length: 15 residues. Germline assignment: CDR1 DFQATT and CDR2 SNEGSKA (reference sequence).

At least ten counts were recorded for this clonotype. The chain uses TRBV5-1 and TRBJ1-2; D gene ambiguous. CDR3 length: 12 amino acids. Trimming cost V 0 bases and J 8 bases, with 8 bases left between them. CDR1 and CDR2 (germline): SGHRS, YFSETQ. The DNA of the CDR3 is TGCGCCAGCAGCTTGGAGGGTCACGGCTACACCTTC. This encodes CASSLEGHGYTF.

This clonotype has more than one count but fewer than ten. CDR3 in amino acids: CASTPDRSEPQHF. The CDR3, as DNA: TGTGCCAGCACCCCGGACAGGTCGGAGCCCCAGCATTTT. The chain has TRBV6-6 and TRBJ1-5; 7 bases map to TRBD1. The CDR3 sequence is 13 residues long. Germline trimming cut 7 bases from V and 8 bases from J; bases unmatched to any gene: 8. Per the germline V gene, CDR1 is MNHNY and CDR2 is SVGAGI (reference sequence).

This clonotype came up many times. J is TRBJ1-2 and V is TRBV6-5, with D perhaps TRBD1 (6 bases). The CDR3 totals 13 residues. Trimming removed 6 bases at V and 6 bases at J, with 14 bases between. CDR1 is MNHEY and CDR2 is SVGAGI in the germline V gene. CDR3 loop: CASRESGGHGYTF. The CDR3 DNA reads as TGTGCCAGCAGAGAATCGGGGGGGCATGGCTACACCTTC.

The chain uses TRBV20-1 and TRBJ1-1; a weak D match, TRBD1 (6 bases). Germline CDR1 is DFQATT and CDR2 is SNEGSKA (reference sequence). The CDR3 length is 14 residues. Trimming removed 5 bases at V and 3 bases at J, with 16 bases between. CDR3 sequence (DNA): TGCAGTGCTTATCGGGGGCTTGTAGACACTGAAGCTTTCTTT. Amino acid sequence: CSAYRGLVDTEAFF.

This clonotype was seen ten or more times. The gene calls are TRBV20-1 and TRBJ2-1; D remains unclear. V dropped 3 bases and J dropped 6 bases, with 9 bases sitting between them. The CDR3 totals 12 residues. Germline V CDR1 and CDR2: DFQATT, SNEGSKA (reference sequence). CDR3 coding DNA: TGCAGTGCTAGTGGCGACCGCAATGAGCAGTTCTTC. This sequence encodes CSASGDRNEQFF.